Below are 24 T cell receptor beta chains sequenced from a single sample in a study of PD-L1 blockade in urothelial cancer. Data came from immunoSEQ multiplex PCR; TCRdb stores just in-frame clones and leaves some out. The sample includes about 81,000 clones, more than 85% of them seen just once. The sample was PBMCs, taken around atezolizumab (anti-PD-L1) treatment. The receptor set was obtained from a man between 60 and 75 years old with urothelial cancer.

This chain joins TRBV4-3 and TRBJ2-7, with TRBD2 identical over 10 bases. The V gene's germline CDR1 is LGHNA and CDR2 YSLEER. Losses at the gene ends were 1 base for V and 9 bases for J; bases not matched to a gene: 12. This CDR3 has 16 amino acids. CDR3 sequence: CASSQVPSGSGAGQYF. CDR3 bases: TGCGCCAGCAGCCAAGTCCCTAGCGGGAGCGGGGCCGGGCAGTACTTC.

The DNA for the CDR3 is TGTGCCAGCAGTCTATCGCCCTCCACGTGGGCGGGAGGTTACAATGAGCAGTTCTTC. It specifies CASSLSPSTWAGGYNEQFF. The gene calls are TRBV7-6 and TRBJ2-1, with 8 bases identical to TRBD2. V shed 6 bases and J 4 bases; nucleotides not matched to a gene: 20. CDR3 size: 19 residues. Germline V gene lookup returns CDR1 SGHVS and CDR2 FNYEAQ.

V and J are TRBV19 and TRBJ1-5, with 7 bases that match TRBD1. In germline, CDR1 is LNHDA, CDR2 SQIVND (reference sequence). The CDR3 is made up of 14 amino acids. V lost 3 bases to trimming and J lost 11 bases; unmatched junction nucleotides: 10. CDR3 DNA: TGTGCCAGTAGTATTGGAGGGGGCGCGTTCTCCCAGCATTTT. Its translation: CASSIGGGAFSQHF.

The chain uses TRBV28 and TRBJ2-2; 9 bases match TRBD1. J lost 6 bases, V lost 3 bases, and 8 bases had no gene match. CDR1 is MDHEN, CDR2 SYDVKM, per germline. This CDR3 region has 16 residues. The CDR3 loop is CASSFTGQGFAGELFF. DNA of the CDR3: TGTGCCAGCAGTTTTACTGGACAGGGGTTCGCCGGGGAGCTGTTTTTT.

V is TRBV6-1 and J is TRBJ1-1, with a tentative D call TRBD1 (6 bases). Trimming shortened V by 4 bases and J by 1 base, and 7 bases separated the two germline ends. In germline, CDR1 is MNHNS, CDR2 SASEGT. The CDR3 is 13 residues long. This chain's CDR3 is CASSAQGNTEAFF. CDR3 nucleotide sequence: TGTGCCAGCAGTGCACAGGGGAACACTGAAGCTTTCTTT.

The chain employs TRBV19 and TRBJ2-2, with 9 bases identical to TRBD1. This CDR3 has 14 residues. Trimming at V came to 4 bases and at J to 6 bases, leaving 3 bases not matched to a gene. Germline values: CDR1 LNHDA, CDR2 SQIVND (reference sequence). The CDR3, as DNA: TGTGCCAGTAGTAGGACAGGGGTTCCCGGGGAGCTGTTTTTT. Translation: CASSRTGVPGELFF. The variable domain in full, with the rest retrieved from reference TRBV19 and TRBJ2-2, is DGGITQSPKYLFRKEGQNVTLSCEQNLNHDAMYWYRQDPGQGLRLIYYSQIVNDFQKGDIAEGYSVSREKKESFPLTVTSAQKNPTAFYLCASSRTGVPGELFFGEGSRLTVL.

As DNA, the CDR3 is TGTGCCAGCAGTGAACTCCAGCGGAGGGGCACCGGGGAGCTGTTTTTT. It specifies CASSELQRRGTGELFF. The gene calls are TRBV6-1 and TRBJ2-2, with D possibly being TRBD2 (6 bases). Trimming cost V 2 bases and J 4 bases, with 14 bases left between them. The CDR3 loop spans 16 amino acids. Germline V lookup: CDR1 MNHNS, CDR2 SASEGT.

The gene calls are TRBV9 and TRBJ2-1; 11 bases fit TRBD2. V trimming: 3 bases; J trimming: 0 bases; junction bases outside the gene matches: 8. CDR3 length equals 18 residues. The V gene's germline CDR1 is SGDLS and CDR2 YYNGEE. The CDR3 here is CASSGLSGGAGSYNEQFF. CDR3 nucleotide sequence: TGTGCCAGCAGCGGACTTAGCGGGGGGGCCGGCTCCTACAATGAGCAGTTCTTC. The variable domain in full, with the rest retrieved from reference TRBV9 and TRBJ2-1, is DSGVTQTPKHLITATGQRVTLRCSPRSGDLSVYWYQQSLDQGLQFLIQYYNGEERAKGNILERFSAQQFPDLHSELNLSSLELGDSALYFCASSGLSGGAGSYNEQFFGPGTRLTVL.

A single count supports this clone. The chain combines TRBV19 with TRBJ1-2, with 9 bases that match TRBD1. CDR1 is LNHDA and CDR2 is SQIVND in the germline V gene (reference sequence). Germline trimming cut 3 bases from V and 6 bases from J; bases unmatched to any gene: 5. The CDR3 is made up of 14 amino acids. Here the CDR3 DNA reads TGTGCCAGTAGTATGGAAGGGACAGGGAATGGCTACACCTTC. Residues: CASSMEGTGNGYTF.

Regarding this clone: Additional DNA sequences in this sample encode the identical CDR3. The CDR3 nucleotides are TGTGCCAGCAGCTCTGACAGGGGAACTGAAGCTTTCTTT. It is translated as CASSSDRGTEAFF. This chain uses TRBV7-2 with TRBJ1-1; 8 nucleotides align to TRBD1. V lost 4 bases, J lost 5 bases, and 3 bases stayed unmatched. CDR1 and CDR2 from the germline V gene are SGHTA and FQGNSA. CDR3 size: 13 residues.

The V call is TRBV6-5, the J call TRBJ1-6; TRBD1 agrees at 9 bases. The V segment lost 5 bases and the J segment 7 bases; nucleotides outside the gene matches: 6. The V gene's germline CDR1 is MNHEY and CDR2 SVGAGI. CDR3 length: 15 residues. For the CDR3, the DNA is TGTGCCAGCAGTACCCGACAGGGGGGAAATTCACCCCTCCACTTT. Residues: CASSTRQGGNSPLHF.

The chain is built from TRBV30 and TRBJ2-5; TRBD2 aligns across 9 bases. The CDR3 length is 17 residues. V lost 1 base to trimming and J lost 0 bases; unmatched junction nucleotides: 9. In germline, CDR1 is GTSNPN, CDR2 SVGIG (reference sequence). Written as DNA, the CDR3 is TGTGCCTGGAGTGGATCGCGACTAGCGGCTTACCAAGAGACCCAGTACTTC. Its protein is CAWSGSRLAAYQETQYF.

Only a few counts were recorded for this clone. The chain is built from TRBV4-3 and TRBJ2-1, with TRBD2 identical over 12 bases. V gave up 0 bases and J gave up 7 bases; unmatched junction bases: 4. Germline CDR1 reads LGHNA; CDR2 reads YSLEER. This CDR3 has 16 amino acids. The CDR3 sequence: CASSQDGTSGWNEQFF. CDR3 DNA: TGCGCCAGCAGCCAAGATGGGACTAGCGGGTGGAATGAGCAGTTCTTC.

The CDR3 loop reads CASSESEGVETQYF. The CDR3, as DNA: TGCGCCAGCAGTGAGTCTGAGGGAGTAGAGACCCAGTACTTC. The rearrangement uses TRBV10-1 and TRBJ2-5; TRBD2 is a possible D gene (5 bases). The CDR3 runs 14 residues. V shed 0 bases and J shed 4 bases, with 9 bases lying between them. Germline assignment: CDR1 WNHNN and CDR2 SYGVQD (reference sequence).

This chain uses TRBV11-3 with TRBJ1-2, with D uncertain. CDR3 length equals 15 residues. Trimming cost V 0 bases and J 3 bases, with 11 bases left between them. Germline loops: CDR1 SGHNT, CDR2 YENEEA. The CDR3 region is CASSLDGQPHYGYTF. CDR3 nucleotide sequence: TGTGCCAGCAGCTTAGATGGGCAGCCCCACTATGGCTACACCTTC.

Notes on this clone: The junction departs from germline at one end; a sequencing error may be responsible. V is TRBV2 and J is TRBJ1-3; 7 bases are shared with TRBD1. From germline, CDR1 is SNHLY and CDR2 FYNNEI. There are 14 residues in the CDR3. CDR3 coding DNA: TGTGCCAGCAGGGAAGACAGGGCTGGAAACACCATATATTTT. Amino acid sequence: CASREDRAGNTIYF.

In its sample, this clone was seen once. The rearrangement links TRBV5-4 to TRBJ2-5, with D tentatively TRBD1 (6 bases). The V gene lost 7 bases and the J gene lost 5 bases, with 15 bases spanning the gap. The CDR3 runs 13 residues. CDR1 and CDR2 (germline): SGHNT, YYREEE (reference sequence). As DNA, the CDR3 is TGTGCCAGCCAATCCGGGACACGGGAGACCCAGTACTTC. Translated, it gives CASQSGTRETQYF.

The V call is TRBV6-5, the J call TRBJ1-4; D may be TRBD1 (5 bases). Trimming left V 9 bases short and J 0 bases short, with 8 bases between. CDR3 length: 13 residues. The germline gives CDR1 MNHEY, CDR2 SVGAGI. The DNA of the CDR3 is TGTGCCAGTAAGACAGCAACTAATGAAAAACTGTTTTTT. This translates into CASKTATNEKLFF.

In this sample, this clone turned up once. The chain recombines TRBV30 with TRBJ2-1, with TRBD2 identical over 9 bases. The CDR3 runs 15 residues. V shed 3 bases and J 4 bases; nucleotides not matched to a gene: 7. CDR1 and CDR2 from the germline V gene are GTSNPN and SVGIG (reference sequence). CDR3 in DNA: TGTGCCTGGAGCGAAGGGCTAGCGGGGTACAATGAGCAGTTCTTC. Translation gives CAWSEGLAGYNEQFF.

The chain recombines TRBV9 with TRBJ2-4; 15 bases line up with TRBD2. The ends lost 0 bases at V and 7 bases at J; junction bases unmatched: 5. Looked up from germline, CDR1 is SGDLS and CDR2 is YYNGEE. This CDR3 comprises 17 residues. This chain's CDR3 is CASSVDRGTSGRNIQYF. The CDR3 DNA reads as TGTGCCAGCAGCGTAGACCGCGGGACTAGCGGGAGGAACATTCAGTACTTC.

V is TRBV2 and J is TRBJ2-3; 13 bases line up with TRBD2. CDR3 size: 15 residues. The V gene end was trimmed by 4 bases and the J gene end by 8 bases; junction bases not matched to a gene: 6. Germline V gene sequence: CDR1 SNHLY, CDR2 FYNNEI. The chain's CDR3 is CASSVGTSGVGTQYF. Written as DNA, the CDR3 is TGTGCCAGCAGTGTGGGGACTAGCGGGGTCGGTACGCAGTATTTT.

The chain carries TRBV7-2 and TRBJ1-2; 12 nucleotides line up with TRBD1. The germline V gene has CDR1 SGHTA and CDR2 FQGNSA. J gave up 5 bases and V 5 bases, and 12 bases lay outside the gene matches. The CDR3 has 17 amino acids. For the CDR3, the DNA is TGTGCCAGCAGCATAGGGACAGGGGGCGCCGGATTTTATGGCTACACCTTC. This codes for CASSIGTGGAGFYGYTF.

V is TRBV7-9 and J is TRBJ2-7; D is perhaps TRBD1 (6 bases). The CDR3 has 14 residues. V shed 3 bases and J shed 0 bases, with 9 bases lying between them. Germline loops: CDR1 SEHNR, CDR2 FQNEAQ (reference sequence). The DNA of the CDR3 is TGTGCCAGCAGCTTTGGACAGAGCTCCTACGAGCAGTACTTC. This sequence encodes CASSFGQSSYEQYF.

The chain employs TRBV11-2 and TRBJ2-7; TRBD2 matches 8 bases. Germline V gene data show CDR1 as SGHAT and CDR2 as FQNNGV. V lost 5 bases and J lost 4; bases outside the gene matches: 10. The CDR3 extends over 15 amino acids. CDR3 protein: CASSPKRGFSYEQYF. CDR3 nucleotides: TGTGCCAGCAGCCCGAAGCGGGGGTTCTCGTACGAGCAGTACTTC.